The 5 T cell receptor beta chains reported below all come from one sample, sequenced in a study of blood T cell repertoires in COVID-19. Assay: immunoSEQ multiplex PCR; the TCRdb copy retains only in-frame clones and omits some. The sample holds 110,000 to 150,000 clones, around 79% seen once. The sequenced sample consisted of peripheral blood. The origin of the receptors is a woman in her 70s with COVID-19, enrolled during active disease.

This chain links TRBV6-2 or TRBV6-3 with TRBJ2-7; TRBD1 agrees at 7 bases. Germline trimming cut 1 base from V and 3 bases from J; bases unmatched to any gene: 3. This CDR3 spans 14 amino acids. Per germline, CDR1 MNHEY and CDR2 SVGEGT. For the CDR3, the DNA is TGTGCCAGCAGTTACTATCGGGACAGCTACGAGCAGTACTTC. Translated, it gives CASSYYRDSYEQYF.

J is TRBJ1-6 and V is TRBV30; D remains ambiguous. The CDR3 covers 13 residues. Germline CDR1 GTSNPN, CDR2 SVGIG (reference sequence). Deletions cut 1 base from V and 7 bases from J, with 8 bases between. The CDR3 DNA follows: TGTGCCTGGAGTGGGCAGGTCAATTCACCCCTCCACTTT. Protein: CAWSGQVNSPLHF.

This CDR3 reads CASSLGRGGPSYNEQFF. The CDR3, as DNA: TGTGCCAGCAGCTTAGGGCGGGGGGGGCCCTCCTACAATGAGCAGTTCTTC. The chain uses TRBV11-2 and TRBJ2-1; 9 bases fit TRBD2. There are 17 residues in the CDR3. J lost 0 bases, V lost 1 base, and 4 bases had no gene match. Per the germline V gene, CDR1 is SGHAT and CDR2 is FQNNGV. The complete variable domain, with remaining parts taken from reference TRBV11-2 and TRBJ2-1, reads EAGVAQSPRYKIIEKRQSVAFWCNPISGHATLYWYQQILGQGPKLLIQFQNNGVVDDSQLPKDRFSAERLKGVDSTLKIQPAKLEDSAVYLCASSLGRGGPSYNEQFFGPGTRLTVL.

V gene TRBV25-1 combines with J gene TRBJ1-3, with D unclear. The CDR3 is 14 residues long. V lost 6 bases to trimming and J lost 0 bases, with 9 bases between them. Germline values: CDR1 MGHDK, CDR2 SYGVNS. Here the CDR3 reads CASSPNFSGNTIYF. CDR3 sequence (DNA): TGTGCCAGCAGCCCTAATTTCTCTGGAAACACCATATATTTT. The entire variable domain, with the rest obtained from reference TRBV25-1 and TRBJ1-3, is as follows: EADIYQTPRYLVIGTGKKITLECSQTMGHDKMYWYQQDPGMELHLIHYSYGVNSTEKGDLSSESTVSRIRTEHFPLTLESARPSHTSQYLCASSPNFSGNTIYFGEGSWLTVV.

CDR3 loop: CSASGLAGGAAYEQYF. The CDR3 DNA reads TGCAGTGCTAGTGGGTTAGCGGGGGGCGCAGCCTACGAGCAGTACTTC. This chain joins TRBV20-1 and TRBJ2-7, with 10 bases fitting TRBD2. The CDR3 contains 16 residues. Germline trimming cut 3 bases from V and 2 bases from J; bases unmatched to any gene: 10. Per the germline V gene, CDR1 is DFQATT and CDR2 is SNEGSKA (reference sequence).